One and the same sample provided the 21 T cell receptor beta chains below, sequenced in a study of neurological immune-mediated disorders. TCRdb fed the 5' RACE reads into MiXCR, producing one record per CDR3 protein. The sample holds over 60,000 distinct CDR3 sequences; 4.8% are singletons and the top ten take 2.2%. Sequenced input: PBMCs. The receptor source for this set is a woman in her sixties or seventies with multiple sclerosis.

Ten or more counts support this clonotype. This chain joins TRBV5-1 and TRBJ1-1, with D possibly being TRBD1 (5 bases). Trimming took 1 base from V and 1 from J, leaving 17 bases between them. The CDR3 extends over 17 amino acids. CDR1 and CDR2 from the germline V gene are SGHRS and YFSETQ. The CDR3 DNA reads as TGCGCCAGCAGCTTGTCCTGGACACTACAAAGGAACACTGAAGCTTTCTTT. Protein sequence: CASSLSWTLQRNTEAFF.

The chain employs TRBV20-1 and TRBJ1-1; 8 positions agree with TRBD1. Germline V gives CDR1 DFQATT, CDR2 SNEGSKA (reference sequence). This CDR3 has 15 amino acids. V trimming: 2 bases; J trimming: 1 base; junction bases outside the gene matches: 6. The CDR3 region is CSARPQGTGNTEAFF. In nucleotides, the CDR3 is TGCAGTGCTAGACCCCAAGGGACAGGGAACACTGAAGCTTTCTTT.

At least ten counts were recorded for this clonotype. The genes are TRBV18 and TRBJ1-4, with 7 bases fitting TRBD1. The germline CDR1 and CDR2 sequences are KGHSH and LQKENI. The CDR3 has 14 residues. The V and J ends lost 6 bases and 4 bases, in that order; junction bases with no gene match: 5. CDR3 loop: CASSQGQLNEKLFF. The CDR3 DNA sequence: TGTGCCAGCTCCCAGGGACAGCTTAATGAAAAACTGTTTTTT.

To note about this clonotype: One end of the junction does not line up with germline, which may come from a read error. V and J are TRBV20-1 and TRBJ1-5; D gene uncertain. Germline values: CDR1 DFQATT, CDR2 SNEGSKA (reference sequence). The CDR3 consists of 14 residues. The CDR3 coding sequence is TGCAGTGCTAGACCACTGGAGGGCAATCAGCACCAGCATTTT. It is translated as CSARPLEGNQHQHF.

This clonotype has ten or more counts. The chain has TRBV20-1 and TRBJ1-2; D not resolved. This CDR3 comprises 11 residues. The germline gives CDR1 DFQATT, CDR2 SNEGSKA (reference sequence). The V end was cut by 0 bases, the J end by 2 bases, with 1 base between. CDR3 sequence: CSARENYGYTF. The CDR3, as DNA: TGCAGTGCTAGAGAAAACTATGGCTACACCTTC.

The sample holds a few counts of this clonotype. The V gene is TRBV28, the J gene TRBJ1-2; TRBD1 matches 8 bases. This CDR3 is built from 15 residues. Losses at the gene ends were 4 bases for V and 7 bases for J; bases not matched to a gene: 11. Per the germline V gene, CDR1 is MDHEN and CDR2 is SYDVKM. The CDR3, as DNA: TGTGCCAGCAGTTCAGGTGCAGGGGGCGCGGGTGGCTACACCTTC. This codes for CASSSGAGGAGGYTF.

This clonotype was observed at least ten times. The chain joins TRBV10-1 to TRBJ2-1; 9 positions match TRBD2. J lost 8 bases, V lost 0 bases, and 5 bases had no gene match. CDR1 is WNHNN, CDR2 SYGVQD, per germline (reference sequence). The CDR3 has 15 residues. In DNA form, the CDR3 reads TGCGCCAGCAGTGAGTCTGGTAGCGGGAGCGATGAGCAGTTCTTC. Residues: CASSESGSGSDEQFF.

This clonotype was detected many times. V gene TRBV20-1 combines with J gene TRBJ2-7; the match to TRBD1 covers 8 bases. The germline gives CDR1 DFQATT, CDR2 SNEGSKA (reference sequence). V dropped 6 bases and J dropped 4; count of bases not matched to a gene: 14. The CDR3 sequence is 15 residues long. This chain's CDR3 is CSAPRQGKGAYEQYF. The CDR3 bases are TGCAGTGCCCCGCGACAGGGGAAGGGTGCATACGAGCAGTACTTC.

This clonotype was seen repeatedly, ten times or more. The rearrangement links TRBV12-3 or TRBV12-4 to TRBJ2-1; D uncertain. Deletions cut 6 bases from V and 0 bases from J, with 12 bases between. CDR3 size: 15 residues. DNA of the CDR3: TGTGCCAGCAGCGTGCGGTTGTTCTCCTACAATGAGCAGTTCTTC. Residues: CASSVRLFSYNEQFF.

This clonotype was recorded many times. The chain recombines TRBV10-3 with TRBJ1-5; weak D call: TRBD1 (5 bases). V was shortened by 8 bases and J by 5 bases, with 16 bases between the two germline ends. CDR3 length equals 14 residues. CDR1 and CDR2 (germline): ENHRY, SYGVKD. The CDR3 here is CAISQAGLDQPQHF. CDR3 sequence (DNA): TGTGCCATCTCCCAAGCGGGGCTTGATCAGCCCCAGCATTTT.

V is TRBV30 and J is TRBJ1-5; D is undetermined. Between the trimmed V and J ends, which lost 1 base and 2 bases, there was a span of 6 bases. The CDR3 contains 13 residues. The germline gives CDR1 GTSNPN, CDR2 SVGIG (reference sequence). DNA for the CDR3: TGTGCCTGGAGTGCCGGGGGCAATCAGCCCCAGCATTTT. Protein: CAWSAGGNQPQHF.

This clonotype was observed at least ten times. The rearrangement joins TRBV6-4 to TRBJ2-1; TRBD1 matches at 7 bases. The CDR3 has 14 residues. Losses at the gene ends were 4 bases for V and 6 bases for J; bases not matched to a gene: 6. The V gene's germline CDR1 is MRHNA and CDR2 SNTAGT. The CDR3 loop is CASSALQGPNEQFF. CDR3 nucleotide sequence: TGTGCCAGCAGTGCCTTACAGGGGCCCAATGAGCAGTTCTTC.

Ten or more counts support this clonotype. The CDR3 nucleotides read TGCGCCAGTGCGGTGGCGGGGGTCTCCTACGAGCAGTACTTC. It yields the protein CASAVAGVSYEQYF. V and J are TRBV5-1 and TRBJ2-7; TRBD2 aligns across 7 bases. CDR3 length: 14 residues. Germline CDR1 reads SGHRS; CDR2 reads YFSETQ. The ends lost 8 bases at V and 0 bases at J; junction bases unmatched: 8.

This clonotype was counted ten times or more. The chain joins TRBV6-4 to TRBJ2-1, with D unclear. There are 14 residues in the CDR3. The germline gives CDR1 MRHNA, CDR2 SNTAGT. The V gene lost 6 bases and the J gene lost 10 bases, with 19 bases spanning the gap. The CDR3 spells CASSPGVEETEQFF. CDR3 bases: TGTGCCAGCAGCCCAGGAGTTGAGGAGACCGAGCAGTTCTTC.

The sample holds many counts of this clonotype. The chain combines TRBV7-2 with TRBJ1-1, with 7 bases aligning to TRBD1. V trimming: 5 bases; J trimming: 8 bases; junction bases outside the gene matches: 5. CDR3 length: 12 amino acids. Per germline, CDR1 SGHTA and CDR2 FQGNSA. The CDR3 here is CASSPRGREAFF. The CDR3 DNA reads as TGTGCCAGCAGCCCCAGGGGGAGGGAAGCTTTCTTT.

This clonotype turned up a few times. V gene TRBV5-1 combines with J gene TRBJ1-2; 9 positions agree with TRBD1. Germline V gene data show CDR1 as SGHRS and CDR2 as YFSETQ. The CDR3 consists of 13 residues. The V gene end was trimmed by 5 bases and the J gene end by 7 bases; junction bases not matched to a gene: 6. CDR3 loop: CASSNTGGGGYTF. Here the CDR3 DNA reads TGCGCCAGCAGTAATACAGGGGGCGGTGGCTACACCTTC.

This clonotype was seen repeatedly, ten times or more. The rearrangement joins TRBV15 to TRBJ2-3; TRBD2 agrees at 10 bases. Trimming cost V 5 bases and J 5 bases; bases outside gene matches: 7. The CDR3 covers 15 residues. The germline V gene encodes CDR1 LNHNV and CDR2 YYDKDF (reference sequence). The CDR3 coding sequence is TGTGCCACCAGCGGGGGGACTAGCGAAGTAGATACGCAGTATTTT. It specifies CATSGGTSEVDTQYF.

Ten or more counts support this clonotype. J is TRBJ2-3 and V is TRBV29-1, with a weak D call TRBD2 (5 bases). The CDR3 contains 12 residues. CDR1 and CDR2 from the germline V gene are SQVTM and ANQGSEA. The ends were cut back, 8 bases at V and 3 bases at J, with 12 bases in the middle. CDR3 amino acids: CSTTRDTDTQYF. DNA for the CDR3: TGCAGCACAACTCGGGATACAGATACGCAGTATTTT.

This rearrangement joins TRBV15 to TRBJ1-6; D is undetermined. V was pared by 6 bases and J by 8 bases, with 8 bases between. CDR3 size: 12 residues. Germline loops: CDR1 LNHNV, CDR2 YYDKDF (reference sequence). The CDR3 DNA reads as TGTGCCACCAGTCGCCCAGATTCACCCCTCCACTTT. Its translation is CATSRPDSPLHF.

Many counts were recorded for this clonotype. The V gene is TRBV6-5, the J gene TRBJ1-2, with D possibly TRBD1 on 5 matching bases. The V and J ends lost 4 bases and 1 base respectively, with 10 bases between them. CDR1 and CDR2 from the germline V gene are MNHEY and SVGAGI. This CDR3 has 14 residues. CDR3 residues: CASSLSRVNYGYTF. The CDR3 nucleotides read TGTGCCAGCAGTTTAAGCAGGGTTAACTATGGCTACACCTTC.

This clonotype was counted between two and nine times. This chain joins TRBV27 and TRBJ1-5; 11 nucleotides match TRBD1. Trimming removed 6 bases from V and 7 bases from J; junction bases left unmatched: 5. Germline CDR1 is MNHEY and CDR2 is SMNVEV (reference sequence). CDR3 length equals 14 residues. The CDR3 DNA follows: TGTGCCAGCAGGTCGGACAGGGGGCTACAGCCCCAGCATTTT. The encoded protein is CASRSDRGLQPQHF.